These T cell receptor beta chains were read from a single sample in a study of blood T cells in healthy people across ages. MiXCR, applied by TCRdb to the 5' RACE reads, yields one record per CDR3 protein. The repertoire consists of around 1.5 million distinct CDR3 sequences, with around two fifths occurring once and the leading ten covering around 8%. The specimen was blood. All receptors derive from a woman aged 18-29 years in good health. The conserved cysteine and the conserved F or W are not part of the CDR3 here. The order of the fields is V gene, CDR3 protein.

V gene: TRBV12-3/TRBV12-4; CDR3 protein: ASSFRREIGETQY
V gene: TRBV29-1; CDR3 protein: SVGSDGFYGYT
V gene: TRBV29-1; CDR3 protein: SVGGTLVGELF
V gene: TRBV2; CDR3 protein: ASSEGSGGYSYGYT
V gene: TRBV28; CDR3 protein: ASSSPLGTREQY
V gene: TRBV20-1; CDR3 protein: SARPQMGSALGGYT
V gene: TRBV9; CDR3 protein: ASSAEGQGRIDTQY
V gene: TRBV3-1; CDR3 protein: ASSQGREGGYT
V gene: TRBV6-1; CDR3 protein: ASLGTGVNQPQH
V gene: TRBV5-1; CDR3 protein: ASSLPGGVLVNEQF
V gene: TRBV20-1; CDR3 protein: SARPPIRAARRYDTDTQY
V gene: TRBV7-2; CDR3 protein: ASSLDTEQF
V gene: TRBV3-1; CDR3 protein: ASSQALGSGKEGNEQF
V gene: TRBV6-1; CDR3 protein: ASSGLAGAKPITDTQY
V gene: TRBV3-1; CDR3 protein: ASSQDKGSTNYGCT
V gene: TRBV12-3/TRBV12-4; CDR3 protein: ASSPQTGGTTDTQY
V gene: TRBV11-2; CDR3 protein: ASSLLGGHSYNEQY
V gene: TRBV3-1; CDR3 protein: ASSIQGGRDNEQF
V gene: TRBV20-1; CDR3 protein: SARTTTNSPLH
V gene: TRBV4-1; CDR3 protein: ASSQDTTTSGSYEQY
V gene: TRBV2; CDR3 protein: ASSDAAAGGANVLT
V gene: TRBV10-3; CDR3 protein: AISESSGPKETQY
V gene: TRBV6-5; CDR3 protein: ASRWTSDYNEQF
V gene: TRBV5-1; CDR3 protein: ASSLARGGAVPYEQY
V gene: TRBV30; CDR3 protein: AWRLTEAF
V gene: TRBV18; CDR3 protein: ASSRSREETQY
V gene: TRBV6-6; CDR3 protein: ASSSGYTDTQY
V gene: TRBV27; CDR3 protein: ASRPRLNQPQH
V gene: TRBV11-2; CDR3 protein: ASSRNSGSGGYT
V gene: TRBV7-8; CDR3 protein: ASSPPGSANSYNEQF
V gene: TRBV9; CDR3 protein: ASSRQGDSNQPQH
V gene: TRBV20-1; CDR3 protein: SARDPRNEKLF
V gene: TRBV20-1; CDR3 protein: SARGGQGTAGYT
V gene: TRBV12-3/TRBV12-4; CDR3 protein: ASSLSPVQGINEQY
V gene: TRBV5-1; CDR3 protein: ASSPLGGAQSWNIQY
V gene: TRBV28; CDR3 protein: ASSPSQGPSGEQF
V gene: TRBV9; CDR3 protein: ASSGTTGGTDTQY
V gene: TRBV7-8; CDR3 protein: ASSLWLGHNEQF
V gene: TRBV2; CDR3 protein: ASSEVGTGSYYGYT
V gene: TRBV28; CDR3 protein: ASSSTGTGRAYNEQF
V gene: TRBV4-2; CDR3 protein: ASSQGGTDPQGNT